In its sample, the clone carrying this T cell receptor beta chain was seen once. The data were produced by immunoSEQ multiplex PCR, yet TCRdb's version contains in-frame clones alone and is incomplete. The sample consists of about 400,000 clones, 70% to 90% of them appearing once. This sample is drawn from a study of blood T cell repertoires in COVID-19. With 4 bases clipped from V and 8 bases from J, the junction kept 9 bases outside the gene matches. There are 15 residues in the CDR3. CDR1 and CDR2 from the germline V gene are MDHEN and SYDVKM. The receptor was derived from a man aged 40-49 years with acute or convalescent COVID-19. The source material was peripheral blood. This chain connects TRBV28 to TRBJ1-2, with 11 bases that match TRBD1. CDR3 region: CASSSSGQGAGGYTF. In DNA, the CDR3 is TGTGCCAGCAGTTCGAGTGGACAGGGGGCGGGCGGCTACACCTTC.